This section outlines one TCR beta chain sequence together with its context. Its antigen is currently unknown. Only in-frame clones appear in the TCRdb table, and some are missing; sequencing was by immunoSEQ multiplex PCR. In the table there are about 97,000 clones, 75% to 95% of which are singletons. The germline V and J ends were trimmed by 5 bases and 5 bases, with 12 bases remaining between them. The V gene's germline CDR1 is SNHLY and CDR2 FYNNEI. The CDR3 is 13 amino acids. This entry belongs to a study of graft-versus-host responses after intestinal transplantation. At the level of the study: The transplants performed in recipients were multivisceral, liver-intestinal, or isolated intestinal. Among the recipients, all got anti-thymocyte globulin induction and then tacrolimus and steroids for around 3 years. The study, taken as a whole, reports: Detected in recipient marrow were GvH clones, some of which were first observed in ileum or blood.

Specimen: PBMCs, collected about 450 days after intestinal transplant. This chain joins TRBV2 and TRBJ2-5; perhaps D is TRBD1 or TRBD2 (5 bases each). This TCR was recovered from a human patient who received an intestinal transplant, so some T cells may come from the graft donor. CDR3 nucleotides: TGTGCCAGCAGTCCGGGGCACAGGGAGACCCAGTACTTC. This translates into CASSPGHRETQYF. Full variable domain (rest looked up from reference TRBV2 and TRBJ2-5): EPEVTQTPSHQVTQMGQEVILRCVPISNHLYFYWYRQILGQKVEFLVSFYNNEISEKSEIFDDQFSVERPDGSNFTLKIRSTKLEDSAMYFCASSPGHRETQYFGPGTRLLVL.